Sequencing of this TCR beta chain was carried out in a study of patients and donors after allogeneic stem cell transplantation. TCRdb processed the RT-PCR reads anew with MiXCR; each CDR3 protein has one entry. The data contain roughly 880,000 distinct CDR3 sequences, 15% to 20% of them seen just once; the ten biggest clones take up 5% to 6.5%. Germline V lookup: CDR1 SQVTM, CDR2 ANQGSEA. The CDR3 loop spans 12 amino acids. Concerning this clonotype itself: The junction does not match germline at one end; this may be a read error.

The chain combines TRBV29-1 with TRBJ2-5; 8 positions match TRBD1. The source material was blood, either unsorted or a sorted T cell fraction (not recorded which). This receptor was identified in a human donor who was either an allogeneic HSCT recipient or a stem cell or donor lymphocyte infusion donor (not recorded which). It is not recorded whose cells these are; they may come from a transplant donor. DNA for the CDR3: TGCAGCGTTGACAGGGGGCTAGAGGCCCAGTACTTC. This codes for CSVDRGLEAQYF.